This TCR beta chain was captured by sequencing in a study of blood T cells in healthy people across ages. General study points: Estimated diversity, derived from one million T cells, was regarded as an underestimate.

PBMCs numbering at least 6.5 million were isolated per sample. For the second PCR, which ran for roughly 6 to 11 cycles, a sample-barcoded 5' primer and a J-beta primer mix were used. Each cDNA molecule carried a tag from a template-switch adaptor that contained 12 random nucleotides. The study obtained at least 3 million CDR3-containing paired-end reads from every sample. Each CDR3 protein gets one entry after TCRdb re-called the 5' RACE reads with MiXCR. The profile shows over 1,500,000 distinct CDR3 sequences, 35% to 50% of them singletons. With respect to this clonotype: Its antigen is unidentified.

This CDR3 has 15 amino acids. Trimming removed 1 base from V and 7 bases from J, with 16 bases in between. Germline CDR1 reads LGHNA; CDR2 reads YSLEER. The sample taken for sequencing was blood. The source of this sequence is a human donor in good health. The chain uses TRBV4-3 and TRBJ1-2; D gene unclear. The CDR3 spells CASSQARSIVGGYTF. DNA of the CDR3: TGCGCCAGCAGCCAAGCGAGGAGCATCGTAGGTGGCTACACCTTC.